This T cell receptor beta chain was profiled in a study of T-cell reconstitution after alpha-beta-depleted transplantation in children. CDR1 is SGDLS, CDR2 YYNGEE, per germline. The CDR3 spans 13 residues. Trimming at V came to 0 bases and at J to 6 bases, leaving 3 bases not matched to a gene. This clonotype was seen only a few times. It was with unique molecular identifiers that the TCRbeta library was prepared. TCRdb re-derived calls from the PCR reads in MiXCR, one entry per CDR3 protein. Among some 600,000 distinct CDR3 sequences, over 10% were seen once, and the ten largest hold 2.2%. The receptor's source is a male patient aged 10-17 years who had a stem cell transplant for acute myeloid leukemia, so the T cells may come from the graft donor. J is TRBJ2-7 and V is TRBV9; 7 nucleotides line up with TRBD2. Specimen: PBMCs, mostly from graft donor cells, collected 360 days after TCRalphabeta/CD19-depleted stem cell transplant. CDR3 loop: CASSVGSGIEQYF. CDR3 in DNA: TGTGCCAGCAGCGTAGGGAGCGGGATCGAGCAGTACTTC.